This T cell receptor (beta chain) was found in a study of T cell responses to AZD1222 COVID-19 vaccine. General study results and limits: Unmutated variant regions are reportedly the target of nearly half of TCRs that are spike-specific. CD4 TCRs covered the whole spike, strongest at regions 160-218 and 743-854. White British people made up most donors, females outnumbered males, and clonal diversity was possibly underestimated. Just 5 to 7 AZD1222 recipients were seropositive at baseline.

TCRdb's table, derived via immunoSEQ multiplex PCR, lists solely in-frame clones and lacks some. The repertoire holds 250,000 to 300,000 clones, with 85% to 95% as singletons. With 2 bases removed from V and 5 bases from J, the gap between germline ends came to 12 bases. Germline loops: CDR1 MNHEY, CDR2 SVGAGI. The CDR3 runs 14 residues. In the case of this clone: The target antigen is unknown.

The clonotype was recovered from an adult who received the AZD1222 COVID-19 vaccine. The chain uses TRBV6-5 and TRBJ1-2; perhaps TRBD1 as D (5 bases). The material was peripheral blood, obtained 28 days after the second AZD1222 dose. The CDR3 protein is CASSYGGTEYGYTF. CDR3 in DNA: TGTGCCAGCAGTTACGGCGGGACCGAGTATGGCTACACCTTC.